This T cell receptor beta chain derives from a study of radiotherapy plus CTLA-4 blockade in lung cancer. Study-wide background: Patients showed objective responses in under 20% of cases and disease control in 31%.

Trimming stripped 0 bases from V and 4 bases from J, with 11 bases between. Germline CDR1 and CDR2: SGHDT and YYEEEE. This CDR3 comprises 15 residues. Repertoires were generated with immunoSEQ multiplex PCR, while TCRdb's copy carries only in-frame clones and drops some. This table holds around 130,000 clones, 75% to 90% found once. This clone was picked up one time. The chain couples TRBV5-6 to TRBJ1-5; tentatively, D is TRBD1 (6 bases). The specimen comprised peripheral blood, sampled from a patient treated with radiotherapy plus ipilimumab. This TCR was recovered from a human donor with non-small cell lung cancer that progressed on radiotherapy plus ipilimumab. In DNA form, the CDR3 reads TGTGCCAGCAGCTTGGGACTAGGGGGAAATCAGCCCCAGCATTTT. Translated, it gives CASSLGLGGNQPQHF.